Included here is one T cell receptor beta chain sequence, with context. This receptor's antigen is unknown. Including the terminal cysteine and phenylalanine, the CDR3 comprises 16 residues. Here the CDR3 DNA is all that survives: 48 bases in frame from base 1. V is reduced by 2 bases and J by 2 bases, leaving a spacing of 13 bases between them. Per the germline V gene, WSHSY is the CDR1 and SAAADI is the CDR2. The library relied on the immunoSEQ multiplex PCR assay. The multiplex PCR relied on a mix of 60 forward primers for TCR Vbeta segments and 13 reverse primers for TCR Jbeta segments. A multiplex PCR assay on genomic DNA amplified the CDR3 region of rearranged TCR beta genes. The Illumina HiSeq System was used to sequence the amplified TCR beta libraries as 87-base-pair reads. On the authors' methods: A later analysis counted about 82 million unique TCR beta chains across the 650 to 700 repertoires, and roughly 9.9 million of these chains were shared by at least two donors. Raw reads were error-corrected and collapsed into unique sequences by a nearest-neighbor algorithm in which closely related sequences were merged to remove PCR and sequencing errors. Alignment of CDR3 sequences to IMGT reference sequences was used to assign V, D and J gene segments. For a sequence to be retained, a match of at least six nucleotides was required to both a V gene segment and a J gene segment. Rearrangements were classified as productive when the CDR3 lacked stop codons and remained in frame with V and J, and all other rearrangements were classified as non-productive. Following IMGT convention, CDR3 was defined as the stretch from the second conserved V-encoded cysteine up to the conserved J-encoded phenylalanine. The earlier analysis of 500 to 750 of the donors excluded any sequence lacking an unambiguous match to a single V gene segment. An earlier analysis of several hundred of the donors classified V segments as functional when productive rearrangements were above 56.7% and as segregating when the standard deviation between donors was above 5%. A statistical classification framework was developed to diagnose cytomegalovirus status using the catalog of TCR beta chain sequences. A later analysis assigned V and J genes by comparing TCR nucleotide sequences with IMGT/GENE-DB human TR gene sequences. A later analysis assigned CDR3 sequences and most-parsimonious VDJ recombination scenarios with the TCRdist pipeline. A later analysis defined each TCR beta chain by its CDR3 amino acid sequence plus V-gene family, and excluded reads lacking a unique V-gene family. As a way to deal with suspected cross-contamination and a sequencing artifact, a later analysis dropped over 550 nucleotide sequences that were highly shared and had low generation probability. In a later analysis, a clonal expansion index was calculated for each public chain from normalized within-repertoire ranks of inferred template counts. In a later analysis, generation probabilities were computed using a VDJ recombination model fitted to out-of-frame rearrangements, and the results were checked against IGoR. Hypergeometric tests were used in a later analysis to score TCR-TCR, TCR-HLA and TCR-CMV co-occurrence, with a repertoire-size bias correction applied to the TCR pairs. A later analysis estimated false discovery rates by permuting HLA or CMV assignments 20 times. In a later analysis, co-occurring TCRs were grouped using DBSCAN, with TCRdist sequence similarity added in when clustering inside HLA-allele-positive subsets. Co-occurrence clustering excluded repertoires with fewer than 30,000 or more than 120,000 public chains, plus five with anomalous nucleotide sharing. Imported from immuneACCESS, the table was reduced by TCRdb to in-frame sequences with V and J called. These copies leave out some clones; in studies compared against another copy, an unresolved V gene accounts for under half, and the cause of the remainder is not known. V, J and clone size reflect that table, while D and trimming were determined from the DNA. The data table for this sample lists approximately 110,000 clones. The leading ten clones occupy around 2.2% of the sample.

In total, roughly 670 healthy bone marrow donors made up the cohort. At the time of sampling, every cohort member was nominally healthy, though immune exposures that went unrecorded were likely present. The donor was CMV seronegative and was included in the group of several hundred seronegative cohort members. Every donor gave a peripheral blood sample, and the peripheral blood mononuclear cells from that sample were used for TCR beta sequencing. Genomic DNA extraction from the blood cell samples was performed with the Qiagen DNeasy Blood Extraction Kit. This sample was taken from a study of cytomegalovirus exposure and HLA in healthy donors (TCRdb year 2017). Some background on the complete study: An earlier analysis of under 600 of the donors reported 250 to 350 Gb of sequence data and 100 million to 140 million unique TCR beta sequences from some 180 million T cells. An early release that covered 640 HLA-typed donors contained approximately 320 gigabases of sequencing data and 80 million or so unique TCR sequences. Of the roughly 400 genotyped donors, roughly 80% fell in the genetic ancestry cluster associated with self-reported Caucasian donors. The study was designed to test whether signatures of past pathogen exposure could be identified by cataloging public T cell receptors. The study profiled the T cell repertoires of about 640 subjects by immunosequencing and related them to cytomegalovirus serostatus. Along with the roughly 670-subject first cohort, a separate validation cohort of about 110 different subjects was used. To predict cytomegalovirus infection status, the study brought together high-throughput TCR immunosequencing, statistical association of individual TCRs with disease status, and machine learning. A later analysis re-analyzed previously published TCR beta repertoires from about 730 donors and added high-resolution HLA genotyping to study TCR occurrence patterns. Rather than using new phenotypic data, the later analysis identified candidate immune exposures from TCR beta sequences and from how often those sequences occurred across donors. To decide whether each TCR beta V gene segment behaved as functional or pseudogenic, an earlier analysis of some 600 of the donors relied on high-throughput TCR beta sequencing. Donor age, sex, ethnicity and CMV serostatus were compiled alongside the repertoire data. A later genetic analysis used genome-wide SNP genotypes for about 65% of the 666 donors, treating that subset as a discovery cohort. Every repertoire in the discovery cohort had been generated on one and the same sequencing platform. HLA typing included class I and class II loci at four-digit resolution. The number of typed donors differed by locus: about 629-630 for A, B, C, DRB1 and DQB1; 500 to 550 for DQA1; around 580 for DPA1; and roughly 450 for DPB1. Roughly five DR-DQ haplotypes were treated as single units for association and clustering because of strong linkage in the cohort. On average, roughly 240,000 unique TCR beta nucleotide sequences were sequenced per donor among a few hundred genotyped donors of the cohort, with roughly a sixth of those sequences being non-productive.

Overall study outcomes, separate from this receptor: In both the original and validation cohorts, the classifier was reported to diagnose cytomegalovirus status with high specificity and sensitivity. According to a later analysis, TCR association rates differed among HLA loci, with DRB1 alleles showing the most associated TCRs and HLA-C alleles showing the fewest. Most TCR sequences were seen in very few donors, while some public TCRs were found in many individuals. At a false discovery rate of 0.05, a later analysis linked fewer than 20,000 TCR beta sequences to specific HLA alleles. For the cohort, immune exposure information was limited to CMV serostatus. Assigning TCR associations to individual alleles was difficult when HLA alleles, especially DR and DQ, strongly co-occurred. Because HLA typing was missing for some donors at each locus, association tests included only the typed subset. Several of the top co-occurrence clusters appeared to be linked to parvovirus B19, influenza, CMV and Epstein-Barr virus, according to a later analysis. An association between a missense DCLRE1C variant and V-gene and J-gene trimming of TCR beta chains was found in a later genetic analysis and replicated in an independent cohort. Sequencing depth was assumed to be roughly uniform across donors in the presence/absence analyses, though that assumption may not hold. According to a later analysis, most CMV-associated TCR beta chains appeared to be HLA-restricted, and the HLA associations seemed to be driven largely by CMV exposure. In vitro tests confirmed that a few of the cytomegalovirus-associated TCR beta chains recognize cytomegalovirus antigens. Because counts were too low, more than 15 rarely observed V segments, including chromosome 9 orphons, were excluded from the earlier analysis of a few hundred of the donors. The sequencing pipeline was judged likely to have produced a cluster of highly shared sequence variants as a technical artifact. A total of about 180 TCR beta chains were listed by the study as associated with cytomegalovirus. In a later genetic analysis, fewer N-insertions in productive TCRs were reported among donors in an Asian-associated ancestry cluster than the roughly 640-donor mean. A further reported finding was that TCR beta sequences accurately predicted the HLA-A and HLA-B alleles for most subjects in the first cohort. This cohort had only TCR beta chains sequenced, and the lack of alpha or paired-chain data limited which features could be detected. It was suggested by the authors that the approach could potentially be generalized to other disease states and immunological phenotypes. Compared with equally common non-associated chains, HLA-associated TCR beta chains in a later analysis were more clonally expanded and had lower generation probabilities. Correlated functional status among segregating V segments might reflect linkage disequilibrium, but an unknown experimental factor could not be ruled out. An earlier analysis of some 560 of the donors showed that most TCR beta V segments appeared in productive rearrangements either about 87% or about 30% of the time, which broadly matched IMGT annotations. The 87-base-pair reads could not distinguish some IMGT-functional V segments, including TRBV6-2 and TRBV6-3, so those segments were excluded.

This TCR was sampled from a man aged 40-55 years in good health and CMV-seronegative. In this chain, TRBV10-2 is recombined with TRBJ1-5; TRBD1 might be the D gene, on 6 matching bases. Material for sequencing was PBMCs. The DNA reads TGCGCCAGCAGTGAGAGTACAGGGTCTGGCAATCAGCCCCAGCATTTT. This yields the protein CASSESTGSGNQPQHF.